This T cell receptor beta chain was profiled in a study of PD-1 blockade in classical Hodgkin lymphoma (dated by TCRdb to about 2020). Some background on the complete study: Nivolumab dosing was 3 mg/kg intravenously every 2 weeks, continuing until either disease progression or unacceptable toxicity. The study used CyTOF and TCR beta sequencing to define a peripheral blood immune signature of response to PD-1 blockade in classical Hodgkin lymphoma. Study-level results and caveats: Only a single clinical trial cohort was studied, and what caused the repertoire differences, possibly disease activity or prior therapy, remained undefined. CD4+ but not CD8+ TCR diversity rose significantly by C4D1 (p=0.0027 vs p=0.16), most apparent in complete responders (p=0.02). Trial patients achieving complete response had baseline diversity similar to newly diagnosed patients, whereas partial responders and progressors had significantly lower diversity. Baseline TCR diversity was reported to be lower in newly diagnosed patients than in healthy donors and to be lower still in relapsed/refractory patients. Lower diversity was observed in patients in whom nivolumab was started less than 1 year after ASCT, and these patients were excluded from later analyses so that confounding by immune reconstitution would be avoided.

The Qiagen DNeasy kit was used to extract genomic DNA both from unsorted PBMCs and from the negatively selected CD4+ and CD8+ fractions. TCR beta CDR3 regions were subjected to amplification by immunoSEQ multiplex PCR with primers that anneal to V and J segments. A synthetic immune receptor repertoire was used to minimize amplification bias, and remaining bias was computationally removed after sequencing. The paper's data handling went like this. Repertoire diversity was quantified as the Shannon entropy index using custom Python scripts. Unsorted, CD4+ and CD8+ repertoires were examined separately, except in combined analyses, for which CD4+ and CD8+ sequences were merged in silico. Clonal expansion was defined as a frequency increase of at least 2-fold after treatment compared with C1D1, and clones undetected at baseline were assigned a pseudocount of 0.5. Singleton clones were defined as clones with 0 or 1 copy at C1D1, and non-singleton clones were defined as clones with 2 or more copies. By matching protein sequences in sorted samples from the same patient, clones expanded in unsorted samples were annotated as CD4+, CD8+ or unknown. Wilcoxon tests on paired samples were used to test diversity changes from C1D1 to C4D1. Here the immuneACCESS table is served through TCRdb, limited to in-frame sequences with V and J called. Missing clones are a known gap in these copies; in checked studies unresolved V genes cover under half, and the rest lacks a known reason. The DNA was the basis for D and trimming; V, J and clone size are from that table. The sample contains 150,000 or so clones, around four fifths of them found a single time. Of the sample, 7% to 9.5% is held by the ten largest clones.

Concerning this clone: The antigen it recognizes is unknown. No quality values exist for individual bases; no much larger clone is one base distant.

Spanning cysteine to phenylalanine, the CDR3 consists of 11 amino acids. Only the CDR3 portion is preserved as DNA: 33 bases, with reading frame beginning at the first base. As encoded in the germline V gene (reference sequence), CDR1 is DFQATT while CDR2 is SNEGSKA. Clipping removes 6 bases from V and 14 bases from J, with 9 as the unmatched junction base count. The time point label on this specimen signifies: cycle 2 day 1 (C2D1) of nivolumab. Every trial patient had relapsed following autologous stem cell transplantation, and prior brentuximab vedotin exposure was what differed among cohorts A, B and C. The trial cohort comprised roughly 50 patients with relapsed/refractory classical Hodgkin lymphoma whose best overall responses were complete response, partial response or progressive disease. Single-agent nivolumab was administered to trial patients in the multi-cohort phase II CheckMate 205 trial. An independent review committee assessed best overall response using the 2007 International Working Group response criteria. Trial PBMCs were collected just before the start of nivolumab (C1D1) and during therapy at cycle 2 day 1 and cycle 4 day 1. Peripheral blood was collected in 8 mL Vacutainer Cell Preparation Tubes, from which PBMCs were isolated by centrifugation and then cryopreserved.

The receptor's source is a human donor with classical Hodgkin lymphoma. The chain is made from TRBV20-1 and TRBJ2-3; 9 bases in the middle match TRBD1. The specimen was peripheral blood mononuclear cells (PBMCs), collected before the second cycle of nivolumab. The DNA sequence is TGCAGTGCATGGACAGGGGCTGGAGCGTATTTT. It codes for CSAWTGAGAYF.